These 21 T cell receptor beta chains were sequenced from one sample in a study of blood T cell repertoires in COVID-19. Profiled with immunoSEQ multiplex PCR; TCRdb holds only in-frame clones, not every one. The sample gives roughly 380,000 clones, 85% of which show up once; more than 3% is in the top ten. The sample consisted of peripheral blood. The receptors were sampled from a woman aged 18 to 35 with acute or convalescent COVID-19.

Remarks on this clone: Other DNA sequences in this specimen translate into the identical CDR3. V usage is TRBV20-1 and J usage is TRBJ2-7; D remains unclear. This CDR3 has 11 residues. Trimming removed 3 bases at V and 0 bases at J, with 3 bases between. CDR1 is DFQATT and CDR2 is SNEGSKA in the germline V gene (reference sequence). The CDR3 protein is CSARSSYEQYF. CDR3 nucleotides: TGCAGTGCTAGGAGCTCCTACGAGCAGTACTTC.

The chain employs TRBV5-6 and TRBJ1-5; perhaps TRBD1 as D (5 bases). Looked up from germline, CDR1 is SGHDT and CDR2 is YYEEEE. The V end lost 2 bases, the J end lost 3 bases, and 9 bases lay between the germline ends. This CDR3 has 14 amino acids. The CDR3 sequence is CASSFMTDNQPQHF. The CDR3 coding sequence is TGTGCCAGCAGCTTCATGACAGACAATCAGCCCCAGCATTTT.

This chain links TRBV6-2 or TRBV6-3 with TRBJ2-2; 11 bases fit TRBD2. V gave up 6 bases and J gave up 4 bases; unmatched junction bases: 10. There are 17 residues in the CDR3. Germline V gives CDR1 MNHEY, CDR2 SVGEGT. The CDR3 sequence is CASSRRLAGSSTGELFF. The DNA of the CDR3 is TGTGCCAGCAGCCGGAGACTAGCGGGGTCTAGCACCGGGGAGCTGTTTTTT.

The chain carries TRBV9 and TRBJ2-3; perhaps TRBD2 as D (5 bases). Germline V CDR1 and CDR2: SGDLS, YYNGEE. The CDR3 is 15 residues long. The V gene lost 3 bases and the J gene lost 6 bases, with 17 bases spanning the gap. The DNA of the CDR3 is TGTGCCAGCAGCGGACGGGGTGCAATTGTGGATACGCAGTATTTT. It specifies CASSGRGAIVDTQYF.

V gene TRBV6-5 combines with J gene TRBJ1-1; 9 bases fit TRBD1. The CDR3 has 15 residues. Losses at the gene ends were 0 bases for V and 5 bases for J; bases not matched to a gene: 4. Germline CDR1 is MNHEY and CDR2 is SVGAGI. The CDR3 DNA reads as TGTGCCAGCAGTTACTCGGGACAGGGAGGGACTGAAGCTTTCTTT. This sequence encodes CASSYSGQGGTEAFF.

The table lists this clone with a count of one. The chain links TRBV28 to TRBJ2-1; TRBD2 matches at 10 bases. CDR3 size: 18 residues. Unmatched junction bases numbered 8, after V lost 3 bases and J lost 0 bases. The V gene's germline CDR1 is MDHEN and CDR2 SYDVKM. CDR3: CASSFPSGSGSSYNEQFF. CDR3 sequence (DNA): TGTGCCAGCAGTTTTCCTAGCGGGAGTGGAAGCTCCTACAATGAGCAGTTCTTC.

The chain joins TRBV7-9 to TRBJ1-1; D uncertain. This CDR3 comprises 12 residues. V was cut by 4 bases and J by 5 bases, with 8 bases left in between. Germline CDR1 and CDR2: SEHNR and FQNEAQ (reference sequence). CDR3 sequence reads: CASSSFRTEAFF. The DNA of the CDR3 is TGTGCCAGCAGCTCCTTCAGGACTGAAGCTTTCTTT.

The gene calls are TRBV3-1 (or the pseudogene TRBV3-2) and TRBJ1-4; D possibly corresponds to TRBD1 (6 bases). With 2 bases removed from V and 8 bases from J, the gap between germline ends came to 12 bases. The CDR3 contains 14 residues. Germline V gives CDR1 LGHDT, CDR2 YNNKEL (reference sequence). The CDR3 spells CASSQRGGEEKLFF. The CDR3 DNA follows: TGTGCCAGCAGCCAAAGAGGGGGAGAGGAAAAACTGTTTTTT.

V and J are TRBV6-5 and TRBJ1-2, with D maybe TRBD1 (6 bases). The V gene lost 8 bases and the J gene lost 0 bases, with 10 bases spanning the gap. The V gene's germline CDR1 is MNHEY and CDR2 SVGAGI. The CDR3 has 13 amino acids. CDR3 loop: CASRDTSNYGYTF. CDR3 bases: TGTGCCAGCCGGGACACTTCTAACTATGGCTACACCTTC.

V gene TRBV18 combines with J gene TRBJ1-4; a possible D gene is TRBD1 (5 bases). V lost 1 base and J lost 3, with 12 bases in between. The CDR3 runs 16 residues. The germline V gene encodes CDR1 KGHSH and CDR2 LQKENI. The CDR3 loop is CASSPRGGTANEKLFF. Written as DNA, the CDR3 is TGTGCCAGCTCACCACGTGGGGGGACGGCTAATGAAAAACTGTTTTTT.

This CDR3 is CASSSLSGRDYNEQFF. CDR3 DNA: TGTGCCAGCAGCTCCCTCAGCGGGAGGGACTACAATGAGCAGTTCTTC. The J gene is TRBJ2-1, the V gene TRBV7-6; 10 bases fit TRBD2. The V segment lost 4 bases and the J segment 3 bases; nucleotides outside the gene matches: 6. Germline values: CDR1 SGHVS, CDR2 FNYEAQ. There are 16 residues in the CDR3.

This clone was counted a few times. The same CDR3 can be traced to other DNA sequences in this sample. J is TRBJ1-3 and V is TRBV6-6; 7 bases are a match to TRBD1. Per the germline V gene, CDR1 is MNHNY and CDR2 is SVGAGI (reference sequence). The V segment lost 5 bases and the J segment 2 bases; nucleotides outside the gene matches: 3. CDR3 length: 14 amino acids. CDR3 region: CASSLDRAGNTIYF. CDR3 DNA sequence: TGTGCCAGCAGTCTCGACAGGGCTGGAAACACCATATATTTT.

With respect to this clone: This CDR3 is also generated by other DNA sequences in the sample. The chain carries TRBV6-5 and TRBJ1-3; TRBD1 matches 7 bases. With 5 bases clipped from V and 0 bases from J, the junction kept 1 base outside the gene matches. This CDR3 comprises 14 residues. Germline lookup yields CDR1 MNHEY and CDR2 SVGAGI. The CDR3 nucleotides read TGTGCCAGCAGTAGACAGGGCTCTGGAAACACCATATATTTT. It codes for CASSRQGSGNTIYF.

This chain connects TRBV6-5 to TRBJ2-7, with D maybe TRBD1 (6 bases). CDR1 is MNHEY and CDR2 is SVGAGI in the germline V gene. This CDR3 comprises 13 residues. The V and J ends lost 0 bases and 6 bases respectively, with 9 bases between them. The CDR3 spells CASSYSTDSEQYF. CDR3 nucleotides: TGTGCCAGCAGTTACTCGACGGACAGCGAGCAGTACTTC.

The rearrangement uses TRBV6-5 and TRBJ2-7, with TRBD1 matching over 8 bases. The CDR3 runs to 14 residues. The V gene end was trimmed by 0 bases and the J gene end by 6 bases; junction bases not matched to a gene: 4. CDR1 is MNHEY and CDR2 is SVGAGI in the germline V gene. CDR3 nucleotides: TGTGCCAGCAGTTACTCGGCAGGGGGCTTCGAGCAGTACTTC. Translation gives CASSYSAGGFEQYF.

V usage is TRBV14 and J usage is TRBJ2-7; the D gene is possibly TRBD1 (6 bases). Germline-derived CDR1 and CDR2 are SGHDN and FVKESK. The V gene lost 1 base and the J gene lost 7 bases, with 11 bases spanning the gap. The CDR3 covers 13 residues. CDR3 DNA sequence: TGTGCCAGCAGCCAAGGTGCAGGGGCTGAGCAGTACTTC. It encodes CASSQGAGAEQYF. Drawing the rest from reference TRBV14 and TRBJ2-7, the complete variable domain is EAGVTQFPSHSVIEKGQTVTLRCDPISGHDNLYWYRRVMGKEIKFLLHFVKESKQDESGMPNNRFLAERTGGTYSTLKVQPAELEDSGVYFCASSQGAGAEQYFGPGTRLTVT.

The rearrangement joins TRBV3-1 (or the pseudogene TRBV3-2) to TRBJ2-7; 8 bases match TRBD2. The trim removed 4 bases at V and 5 bases at J, leaving 10 bases unmatched. CDR1 and CDR2 (germline): LGHDT, YNNKEL (reference sequence). The CDR3 is 15 residues long. CDR3 nucleotide sequence: TGTGCCAGCAGCCTTCGGGAGGGCCGGGGAGACGAGCAGTACTTC. Translation: CASSLREGRGDEQYF.

This clone was detected once. The rearrangement joins TRBV6-4 to TRBJ1-2; TRBD1 agrees at 10 bases. Germline-derived CDR1 and CDR2 are MRHNA and SNTAGT. The length of the CDR3 is 14 residues. V shed 2 bases, J shed 8 bases, and the junction held 5 bases outside the gene matches. The CDR3 protein is CASSDIGQGGGYTF. CDR3 nucleotides: TGTGCCAGCAGTGACATAGGACAGGGGGGCGGCTACACCTTC.

The chain uses TRBV5-1 and TRBJ2-7, with 7 bases identical to TRBD1. With V trimmed by 1 base and J by 5 bases, 6 bases remained unmatched. The CDR3 is 14 residues long. Germline V gene sequence: CDR1 SGHRS, CDR2 YFSETQ. CDR3 region: CASSLKGAVDEQYF. The CDR3 nucleotides are TGCGCCAGCAGCTTGAAGGGGGCGGTCGACGAGCAGTACTTC. Using reference TRBV5-1 and TRBJ2-7 for the parts outside the CDR3, the full variable domain is KAGVTQTPRYLIKTRGQQVTLSCSPISGHRSVSWYQQTPGQGLQFLFEYFSETQRNKGNFPGRFSGRQFSNSRSEMNVSTLELGDSALYLCASSLKGAVDEQYFGPGTRLTVT.

The chain couples TRBV27 to TRBJ2-7; D uncertain. The germline CDR1 and CDR2 sequences are MNHEY and SMNVEV (reference sequence). The V end was cut by 4 bases, the J end by 1 base, with 17 bases between. The CDR3 contains 16 residues. Here the CDR3 reads CASSSIRDFKSYEQYF. For the CDR3, the DNA is TGTGCCAGCAGTTCAATTCGAGACTTTAAGTCCTACGAGCAGTACTTC.

J is TRBJ1-2 and V is TRBV20-1, with D possibly matching TRBD1 (6 bases). V was clipped by 3 bases and J by 5 bases, with 10 bases between them. Germline V gene data show CDR1 as DFQATT and CDR2 as SNEGSKA (reference sequence). The CDR3 extends over 12 amino acids. The CDR3 DNA reads as TGCAGTGCTAGTGGGGGCTTTTATGGCTACACCTTC. This codes for CSASGGFYGYTF.